The clone carrying this T cell receptor beta chain was found a few times. Antigen: not known. This record belongs to a study of T cell repertoires in cytomegalovirus infection. As for the study in general: The authors used CMV epitopes that were HLA-C-restricted (recently identified) and HLA-B-restricted (well studied).

Points from the study as a whole: Ex vivo, HLA-C-restricted CMV-specific TCR beta clonotypes prevailed over the rest of the response.

TCRdb called the reads again in MiXCR, with one record for every CDR3 protein. The repertoire consists of some 500,000 distinct CDR3 sequences, with 40% occurring once and the leading ten covering 48%. The CDR3 has 12 amino acids. V shed 4 bases and J shed 7 bases, with 10 bases lying between them. The receptor was derived from a human donor in good health (CMV status not recorded). Some clones in this sample may be carry-over from other donors' samples. The V and J genes are TRBV12-3 or TRBV12-4 and TRBJ1-1, with D unclear. Sample: cultured PBMCs, taken from culture after CMV antigen stimulation. The CDR3 region is CASSSGGIEAFF. CDR3 bases: TGTGCCAGCAGTTCCGGAGGGATTGAAGCTTTCTTT.